The source of this T cell receptor (beta chain) is a study of cytomegalovirus exposure and HLA in healthy donors. V gave up 3 bases and J gave up 4 bases; unmatched junction bases: 16. This CDR3 is built from 18 residues. Germline V gives CDR1 MDHEN, CDR2 SYDVKM. A remark on this clone: Its antigen remains unidentified.

General study findings and limits: Solely CMV serostatus was available to characterize immune exposure.

Primers: 60 Vbeta forward and 13 Jbeta reverse. Repertoires were generated with immunoSEQ multiplex PCR, while TCRdb's copy carries only in-frame clones and drops some. The sample lists more than 150,000 clones, 84% seen once, with approximately 1.2% in the top ten. Sequencing used PBMCs. The chain has TRBV28 and TRBJ2-3, with 7 nucleotides matching TRBD2. This sequence originates from a girl under 10 years old in good health and CMV-seropositive. CDR3 nucleotides: TGTGCCAGCAGTTTTCGGCTCTTGGGGGAGGGCCGCGCAGATACGCAGTATTTT. Translating it yields CASSFRLLGEGRADTQYF. Full variable domain (rest looked up from reference TRBV28 and TRBJ2-3): DVKVTQSSRYLVKRTGEKVFLECVQDMDHENMFWYRQDPGLGLRLIYFSYDVKMKEKGDIPEGYSVSREKKERFSLILESASTNQTSMYLCASSFRLLGEGRADTQYFGPGTRLTVL.